The 8 T cell receptor beta chains below were found in one sample sequenced in a study of blood T cell repertoires in COVID-19. Data came from immunoSEQ multiplex PCR; TCRdb stores just in-frame clones and leaves some out. The sample lists 65,000 to 95,000 clones, approximately 89% seen once, with under 10% in the top ten. Sample: peripheral blood. The receptors here all came from a man older than 75 with acute or convalescent COVID-19.

V usage is TRBV5-8 and J usage is TRBJ1-5; no clear D gene. Between the trimmed V and J ends, which lost 3 bases and 6 bases, there was a span of 10 bases. Germline V gene data show CDR1 as SGHTS and CDR2 as YDEGEE. The CDR3 runs to 13 residues. In nucleotides, the CDR3 is TGTGCCAGCAGCTCCGAGGTTGCTCAGCCCCAGCATTTT. Protein: CASSSEVAQPQHF.

This chain connects TRBV9 to TRBJ2-5; TRBD2 agrees at 8 bases. The germline CDR1 and CDR2 sequences are SGDLS and YYNGEE. With 4 bases clipped from V and 4 bases from J, the junction kept 6 bases outside the gene matches. This CDR3 is 14 amino acids long. The CDR3 DNA is TGTGCCAGCAGCTCAGGACTAGCAGGAGAGACCCAGTACTTC. Residues: CASSSGLAGETQYF.

The chain joins TRBV6-5 to TRBJ1-2; 7 nucleotides align to TRBD1. Trimming removed 7 bases from V and 0 bases from J; junction bases left unmatched: 8. The CDR3 spans 15 residues. The V gene's germline CDR1 is MNHEY and CDR2 SVGAGI. CDR3 loop: CASNPGTAANYGYTF. DNA for the CDR3: TGTGCCAGCAATCCCGGGACAGCAGCTAACTATGGCTACACCTTC.

The CDR3 here is CASGLGLAGSRGGTQYF. The CDR3 bases are TGTGCTAGTGGTTTGGGACTAGCGGGTTCGAGAGGGGGGACCCAGTACTTC. V and J are TRBV12-5 and TRBJ2-5; 10 bases align to TRBD2. Unmatched junction bases numbered 12, after V lost 1 base and J lost 7 bases. Looked up from germline, CDR1 is LGHNT and CDR2 is FRNRAP. The CDR3 runs 17 residues.

This chain joins TRBV10-3 and TRBJ1-1, with a weak D call TRBD1 (5 bases). The germline CDR1 and CDR2 sequences are ENHRY and SYGVKD. The CDR3 runs 14 residues. Trimming removed 2 bases at V and 5 bases at J, with 12 bases between. CDR3 bases: TGTGCCATCAGTGAGCTGGCAGGGCGTACTGAAGCTTTCTTT. Protein sequence: CAISELAGRTEAFF.

J is TRBJ1-4 and V is TRBV7-9; no clear D. Between the trimmed V and J ends, which lost 8 bases and 7 bases, there was a span of 11 bases. Germline values: CDR1 SEHNR, CDR2 FQNEAQ (reference sequence). This CDR3 is 12 amino acids long. The chain's CDR3 is CASQQTGEKLFF. For the CDR3, the DNA is TGTGCCAGCCAACAGACCGGTGAAAAACTGTTTTTT. The full variable domain, completed using reference TRBV7-9 and TRBJ1-4, is DTGVSQNPRHKITKRGQNVTFRCDPISEHNRLYWYRQTLGQGPEFLTYFQNEAQLEKSRLLSDRFSAERPKGSFSTLEIQRTEQGDSAMYLCASQQTGEKLFFGSGTQLSVL.

The chain links TRBV7-3 to TRBJ2-1; TRBD1 aligns across 7 bases. This CDR3 contains 15 residues. Germline V gene sequence: CDR1 SGHTA, CDR2 FQGTGA. V lost 5 bases to trimming and J lost 4 bases; unmatched junction nucleotides: 8. The CDR3 loop reads CASSPDGTAYNEQFF. CDR3 sequence (DNA): TGTGCCAGCAGCCCCGACGGGACAGCATACAATGAGCAGTTCTTC. The full variable domain, its missing parts supplied by reference TRBV7-3 and TRBJ2-1, is GAGVSQTPSNKVTEKGKYVELRCDPISGHTALYWYRQSLGQGPEFLIYFQGTGAADDSGLPNDRFFAVRPEGSVSTLKIQRTERGDSAVYLCASSPDGTAYNEQFFGPGTRLTVL.

The V and J genes are TRBV6-5 and TRBJ1-5, with unresolved D. V was trimmed by 1 base and J by 7 bases, leaving 8 bases between them. The CDR3 length is 13 residues. The germline V gene encodes CDR1 MNHEY and CDR2 SVGAGI. The CDR3 nucleotides are TGTGCCAGCAGTTACTTCCTAGGACAGCCCCAGCATTTT. Its translation is CASSYFLGQPQHF.